This T cell receptor beta chain was retrieved from a study of shared clonotypes between healthy human individuals. Study-wide findings and caveats: Relative to memory subsets, naive subsets generally showed larger estimated richness. Shared across a few donors were around 5% of the naive CD4 clonotypes.

In the naive CD8 group, cells lacked CD45RO and were positively selected for CCR7, so terminally differentiated effector memory CD45RA+ cells were left out. The CDR3 loop spans 18 amino acids. The germline V gene encodes CDR1 SGHTA and CDR2 FQGNSA. V was clipped by 4 bases and J by 2 bases; unmatched bases: 13. Sequenced by immunoSEQ multiplex PCR; TCRdb stores in-frame clones only, minus some. The sample includes about 580,000 clones, 95% to 98% of them seen just once. As concerns this clone: What it binds is not known.

The sample consisted of naive CD8+ T cells sorted from blood. The V and J genes are TRBV7-2 and TRBJ1-5; TRBD1 matches at 8 bases. The TCR comes from a man aged 25 to 40 in good health. The CDR3 is CASSSASRGTGGNQPQHF. CDR3 DNA sequence: TGTGCCAGCAGCTCAGCCTCCCGCGGGACAGGCGGCAATCAGCCCCAGCATTTT.